This T cell receptor beta chain was captured by sequencing in a study of shared clonotypes between healthy human individuals. The germline gives CDR1 SGHNT, CDR2 YYREEE (reference sequence). The CDR3 is made up of 15 amino acids. The V segment lost 3 bases and the J segment 0 bases; nucleotides outside the gene matches: 6. TCRdb's copy holds only in-frame clones and misses some; the assay was immunoSEQ multiplex PCR. Of over 2 million clones listed, approximately 90% were seen once; the top ten hold 0.37%. The J gene is TRBJ2-7, the V gene TRBV5-4; 7 bases agree with TRBD2. The sample taken for sequencing was naive CD4+ T cells from PBMCs. Indicated subset: CD45RA+ positively selected. The receptor comes from a man younger than 35 in good health. Some clones in this sample may be carry-over from other donors' samples. CDR3 in DNA: TGTGCCAGCAGCTCGAGCGGGACCTCCTCCTACGAGCAGTACTTC. It specifies CASSSSGTSSYEQYF.